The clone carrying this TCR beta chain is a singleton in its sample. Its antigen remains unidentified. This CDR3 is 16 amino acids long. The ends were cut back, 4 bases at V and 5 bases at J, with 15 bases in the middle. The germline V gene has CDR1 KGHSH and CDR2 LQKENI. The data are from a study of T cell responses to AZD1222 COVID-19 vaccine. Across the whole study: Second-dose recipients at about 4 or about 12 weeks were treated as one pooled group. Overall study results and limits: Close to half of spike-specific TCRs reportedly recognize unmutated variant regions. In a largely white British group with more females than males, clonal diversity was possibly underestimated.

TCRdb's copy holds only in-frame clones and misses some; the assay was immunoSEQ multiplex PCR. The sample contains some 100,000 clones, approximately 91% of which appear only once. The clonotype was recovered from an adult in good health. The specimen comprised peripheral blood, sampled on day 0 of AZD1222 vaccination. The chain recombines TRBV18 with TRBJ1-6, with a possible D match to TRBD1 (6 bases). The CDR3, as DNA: TGTGCCAGCTCACTTCAACCAGGGGAAAATAATTCACCCCTCCACTTT. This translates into CASSLQPGENNSPLHF.